Each of the 21 T cell receptor beta chains below was sequenced from the same sample in a study of control samples from healthy donors and cancer patients. Generated by immunoSEQ multiplex PCR, the TCRdb table keeps only in-frame clones and is missing some. This table has roughly 150,000 clones, about 93% appearing once. Sequencing used blood. The receptors derive from a man between 45 and 60 years old in good health.

The chain combines TRBV6-4 with TRBJ1-2, with TRBD1 matching 12 bases. V dropped 1 base and J dropped 8; count of bases not matched to a gene: 5. The length of the CDR3 is 15 residues. Germline values: CDR1 MRHNA, CDR2 SNTAGT. The chain's CDR3 is CASSDWDRGRRGYTF. The CDR3 DNA is TGTGCCAGCAGTGACTGGGACAGGGGGCGTAGAGGCTACACCTTC.

The rearrangement links TRBV5-8 to TRBJ2-2, with 9 nucleotides matching TRBD2. Germline CDR1 is SGHTS and CDR2 is YDEGEE. The V and J ends lost 4 bases and 6 bases, in that order; junction bases with no gene match: 4. The CDR3 has 14 residues. Here the CDR3 DNA reads TGTGCCAGCAGCAACCAGCGGGAGGCCGGGGAGCTGTTTTTT. It encodes CASSNQREAGELFF.

The chain has TRBV9 and TRBJ2-5; 14 bases fit TRBD2. The CDR3 has 19 amino acids. V was clipped by 0 bases and J by 0 bases; unmatched bases: 7. Germline CDR1 and CDR2: SGDLS and YYNGEE. CDR3 bases: TGTGCCAGCAGCGTAGGGACTAGCGGGAGGAGGGAGTACCAAGAGACCCAGTACTTC. Amino acid sequence: CASSVGTSGRREYQETQYF.

The rearrangement uses TRBV9 and TRBJ2-1; 8 bases are a match to TRBD2. The germline V gene has CDR1 SGDLS and CDR2 YYNGEE. The CDR3 consists of 15 residues. The V segment lost 0 bases and the J segment 8 bases; nucleotides outside the gene matches: 7. CDR3 DNA sequence: TGTGCCAGCAGCGTAGGCCGGGAGGGCCGCCATGAGCAGTTCTTC. Its translation: CASSVGREGRHEQFF.

This clone was detected only once. The V call is TRBV3-1 (or the pseudogene TRBV3-2), the J call TRBJ1-4; D is ambiguous. Trimming pared 3 bases from V and 8 bases from J, leaving 16 bases between. The germline gives CDR1 LGHDT, CDR2 YNNKEL (reference sequence). This CDR3 spans 15 amino acids. This CDR3 reads CASSQRRGLGEKLFF. For the CDR3, the DNA is TGTGCCAGCAGCCAGAGGAGAGGGCTAGGAGAAAAACTGTTTTTT.

This chain uses TRBV5-1 with TRBJ2-7; the D gene is possibly TRBD2 (6 bases). The V gene's germline CDR1 is SGHRS and CDR2 YFSETQ. This CDR3 has 14 amino acids. V was trimmed by 3 bases and J by 4 bases, leaving 14 bases between them. The CDR3 DNA is TGCGCCAGCAGCTCCACGGGAGATGGGTACGAGCAGTACTTC. It is translated as CASSSTGDGYEQYF.

In this sample, this clone turned up once. V and J are TRBV28 and TRBJ2-7; 11 bases match TRBD2. V shed 4 bases and J 2 bases; nucleotides not matched to a gene: 7. The germline V gene encodes CDR1 MDHEN and CDR2 SYDVKM. The CDR3 loop spans 16 amino acids. CDR3 DNA: TGTGCCAGCAGTTCCGTTGGTAGCGGGAGGGCCTACGAGCAGTACTTC. This encodes CASSSVGSGRAYEQYF.

This rearrangement joins TRBV9 to TRBJ1-6, with 8 nucleotides matching TRBD1. This CDR3 contains 15 residues. CDR1 SGDLS and CDR2 YYNGEE come from the germline V gene. Trimming removed 4 bases from V and 7 bases from J; junction bases left unmatched: 7. CDR3 in amino acids: CASSSRQGRNSPLHF. The CDR3 DNA follows: TGTGCCAGCAGCTCCAGACAGGGGCGAAATTCACCCCTCCACTTT.

The chain has TRBV5-1 and TRBJ2-5, with D possibly being TRBD1 or TRBD2 (6 bases each). V was clipped by 3 bases and J by 4 bases, with 13 bases between them. This CDR3 region has 14 residues. Germline V gene data show CDR1 as SGHRS and CDR2 as YFSETQ. This CDR3 is CASSWRDTSETQYF. CDR3 nucleotide sequence: TGCGCCAGCAGCTGGAGGGACACATCAGAGACCCAGTACTTC.

Here the CDR3 reads CASSYDRGFNQPQHF. The DNA of the CDR3 is TGTGCCAGCAGTTACGACAGGGGGTTTAATCAGCCCCAGCATTTT. J is TRBJ1-5 and V is TRBV6-6; TRBD1 matches 9 bases. The CDR3 covers 15 residues. Trimming cost V 2 bases and J 4 bases; bases outside gene matches: 3. Germline V gene data show CDR1 as MNHNY and CDR2 as SVGAGI (reference sequence).

This chain links TRBV11-2 with TRBJ2-7; TRBD1 or TRBD2 may be the D gene (5 bases each). V was cut by 7 bases and J by 3 bases, with 16 bases left in between. Germline V gene data show CDR1 as SGHAT and CDR2 as FQNNGV. The CDR3 has 14 residues. The CDR3 reads CASTPYAGSYEQYF. CDR3 nucleotides: TGTGCCAGCACCCCATATGCAGGGAGCTACGAGCAGTACTTC.

The rearrangement joins TRBV7-9 to TRBJ1-3, with 7 positions matching TRBD1. Germline CDR1 is SEHNR and CDR2 is FQNEAQ (reference sequence). The CDR3 contains 16 residues. The V gene end was trimmed by 4 bases and the J gene end by 4 bases; junction bases not matched to a gene: 10. The CDR3 DNA reads TGTGCCAGCAGCTCGTACCGGGACAGCAAAGGAAACACCATATATTTT. Translated: CASSSYRDSKGNTIYF.

The chain joins TRBV29-1 to TRBJ2-5; 15 nucleotides match TRBD2. Germline V gives CDR1 SQVTM, CDR2 ANQGSEA. The CDR3 spans 16 residues. Trimming took 6 bases from V and 5 from J; bases not matched to a gene: 10. Written as DNA, the CDR3 is TGCAGCGTGACCGTGGGACTAGCGGGAGGTTGGGAGACCCAGTACTTC. This gives the protein CSVTVGLAGGWETQYF.

The chain carries TRBV6-5 and TRBJ1-1; D is ambiguous. V was cut by 8 bases and J by 5 bases, with 9 bases left in between. The V gene's germline CDR1 is MNHEY and CDR2 SVGAGI. This CDR3 is 11 amino acids long. The CDR3 nucleotides are TGTGCCAGCCTTTGGGGTACTGAAGCTTTCTTT. Translated, it gives CASLWGTEAFF.

This clone showed up just a few times. This chain connects TRBV27 to TRBJ1-5, with D perhaps matching TRBD1 (5 bases). The CDR3 consists of 14 residues. From germline, CDR1 is MNHEY and CDR2 SMNVEV (reference sequence). The CDR3 coding sequence is TGTTCGTCCCGGAGGGACTCTAGCAATCAGCCCCAGCATTTT. Translation gives CSSRRDSSNQPQHF.

In regard to this clone: One junction end disagrees with the germline gene, perhaps due to a read error. The chain uses TRBV27 and TRBJ2-2, with D perhaps TRBD1 (5 bases). CDR3 size: 14 residues. Germline V gene sequence: CDR1 MNHEY, CDR2 SMNVEV (reference sequence). The CDR3 protein is CAGSLWSGYGELFF. CDR3 DNA: TGTGCCGGCAGTTTATGGTCAGGGTACGGGGAGCTGTTTTTT.

The V and J genes are TRBV10-2 and TRBJ2-5, with 9 bases identical to TRBD1. This CDR3 spans 15 amino acids. Germline assignment: CDR1 WSHSY and CDR2 SAAADI. V lost 6 bases, J lost 0 bases, and 5 bases stayed unmatched. The CDR3 coding sequence is TGCGCCAGCAGCCCCGGGACAGGGAACCAAGAGACCCAGTACTTC. Its translation: CASSPGTGNQETQYF.

The chain uses TRBV7-9 and TRBJ2-6, with D uncertain. CDR3 length: 15 amino acids. Trimming removed 8 bases at V and 0 bases at J, with 11 bases between. Per the germline V gene, CDR1 is SEHNR and CDR2 is FQNEAQ (reference sequence). CDR3 in DNA: TGTGCCAGCGAGACCGCCCGCTCTGGGGCCAACGTCCTGACTTTC. Its translation is CASETARSGANVLTF. Using reference TRBV7-9 and TRBJ2-6 for the parts outside the CDR3, the full variable domain is DTGVSQNPRHKITKRGQNVTFRCDPISEHNRLYWYRQTLGQGPEFLTYFQNEAQLEKSRLLSDRFSAERPKGSFSTLEIQRTEQGDSAMYLCASETARSGANVLTFGAGSRLTVL.

The chain couples TRBV11-2 to TRBJ2-7; the D gene is possibly TRBD1 (5 bases). Germline assignment: CDR1 SGHAT and CDR2 FQNNGV. This CDR3 contains 15 residues. The V gene lost 3 bases and the J gene lost 3 bases, with 15 bases spanning the gap. CDR3 DNA sequence: TGTGCCAGCAGCTTTTCCCAAGGGGCCTTCTACGAGCAGTACTTC. Its translation is CASSFSQGAFYEQYF.

This clone was found once. Other nucleotide sequences in the sample specify the same CDR3. The chain uses TRBV28 and TRBJ1-2, with D possibly matching TRBD1 (6 bases). CDR1 is MDHEN, CDR2 SYDVKM, per germline. Trimming took off 3 bases at V and 4 bases at J, with 12 bases between the two ends. The CDR3 has 14 amino acids. The CDR3: CASSLGRGGYGYTF. Here the CDR3 DNA reads TGTGCCAGCAGTTTGGGCAGGGGAGGCTATGGCTACACCTTC.

The V gene is TRBV5-1, the J gene TRBJ2-7; a weak D match, TRBD2 (5 bases). The germline V and J ends were trimmed by 0 bases and 4 bases, with 11 bases remaining between them. The CDR3 length is 14 residues. Germline CDR1 reads SGHRS; CDR2 reads YFSETQ. The CDR3 DNA reads TGCGCCAGCAGCTTGGGTCTCTGGGAGTACGAGCAGTACTTC. This sequence encodes CASSLGLWEYEQYF.